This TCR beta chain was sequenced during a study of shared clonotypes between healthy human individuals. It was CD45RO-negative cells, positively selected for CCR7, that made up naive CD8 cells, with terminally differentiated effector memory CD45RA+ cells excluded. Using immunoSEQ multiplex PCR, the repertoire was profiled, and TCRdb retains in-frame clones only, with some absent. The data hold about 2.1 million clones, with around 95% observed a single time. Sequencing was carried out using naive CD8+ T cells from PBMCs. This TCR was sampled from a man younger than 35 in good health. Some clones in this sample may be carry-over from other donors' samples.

The CDR3 loop is CASSQSAVPDTQYF. In DNA form, the CDR3 reads TGTGCCAGCAGCCAATCGGCGGTTCCGGATACGCAGTATTTT. The gene calls are TRBV16 and TRBJ2-3, with unresolved D. Germline V gives CDR1 KGHSY, CDR2 FQNENV. CDR3 size: 14 residues. Trimming took 0 bases from V and 6 from J, leaving 10 bases between them. The full variable domain, completed using reference TRBV16 and TRBJ2-3, is GEEVAQTPKHLVRGEGQKAKLYCAPIKGHSYVFWYQQVLKNEFKFLISFQNENVFDETGMPKERFSAKCLPNSPCSLEIQATKLEDSAVYFCASSQSAVPDTQYFGPGTRLTVL.